This T cell receptor (beta chain) was identified during a study of cytomegalovirus exposure and HLA in healthy donors. Study results and caveats: Equally common other TCR beta chains were less clonally expanded than HLA-associated ones, a later analysis found. The authors listed around 150 TCR beta chains as cytomegalovirus-associated.

Primers: 60 Vbeta forward and 13 Jbeta reverse. Clones were sequenced by immunoSEQ multiplex PCR, and TCRdb holds only the in-frame ones, with some missing. The sample lists about 98,000 clones, 80% to 90% occurring once. Note on this clone: Antigen specificity is unknown.

Trimming at V came to 5 bases and at J to 5 bases, leaving 7 bases not matched to a gene. Germline V lookup: CDR1 MNHEY, CDR2 SMNVEV (reference sequence). The CDR3 contains 14 residues. The TCR originated in a man in his forties in good health and CMV-seronegative. The specimen was PBMCs. The genes are TRBV27 and TRBJ1-2, with 8 nucleotides matching TRBD1. CDR3 sequence reads: CASSRGDRPYGYTF. CDR3 bases: TGTGCCAGCAGTCGTGGGGACAGGCCGTATGGCTACACCTTC.